This is a list of T cell receptor beta chains from one sample in a study of T-cell reconstitution after alpha-beta-depleted transplantation in children. TCRdb called the PCR reads again in MiXCR, with one record for every CDR3 protein. The sample lists 120,000 to 150,000 distinct CDR3 sequences; 8.8% were seen once. Here the sequenced sample was PBMCs, mostly from graft donor cells, taken 180 days after TCRalphabeta/CD19-depleted stem cell transplant. These receptors all come from a female patient aged 2 to 10 who had a stem cell transplant for congenital amegakaryocytic thrombocytopenia, so the T cells may come from the graft donor. Each CDR3 is given with its conserved first and last residue. A D gene is named only where the DNA matches it firmly. Where a row states a size, it is once, few, many or the class of an expanded clone; other rows omit it.

J gene: TRBJ2-1
V gene: TRBV4-3
clone size: many
D gene: TRBD2
CDR3 protein: CASSQRLADSYNEQFF
CDR3 DNA: TGCGCCAGCAGCCAGAGGCTAGCGGATAGTTACAATGAGCAGTTCTTC

J gene: TRBJ2-7
V gene: TRBV5-1
clone size: many
D gene: TRBD1
CDR3 protein: CASSRGTANSYEQYF
CDR3 DNA: TGCGCCAGCAGTCGAGGGACAGCGAACTCCTACGAGCAGTACTTC

J gene: TRBJ2-7
V gene: TRBV28
clone size: NA
D gene: NA
CDR3 protein: CASSPQRIGEYF
CDR3 DNA: TGTGCCAGCAGTCCCCAGAGGATCGGGGAGTACTTC

J gene: TRBJ2-2
V gene: TRBV7-3
clone size: many
D gene: NA
CDR3 protein: CASSLLLGELFF
CDR3 DNA: TGTGCCAGCAGCTTACTACTCGGGGAGCTGTTTTTT

J gene: TRBJ2-5
V gene: TRBV7-8
clone size: many
D gene: NA
CDR3 protein: CASSLAQQETQYF
CDR3 DNA: TGTGCCAGCAGCTTAGCACAGCAAGAGACCCAGTACTTC

J gene: TRBJ2-3
V gene: TRBV7-8
clone size: few
D gene: TRBD2
CDR3 protein: CASSVSGGRRLTDTQYF
CDR3 DNA: TGTGCCAGCAGCGTCTCGGGCGGGAGGCGTCTCACAGATACGCAGTATTTT

J gene: TRBJ2-3
V gene: TRBV20-1
clone size: many
D gene: NA
CDR3 protein: CSARGTGGDTQYF
CDR3 DNA: TGCAGTGCTAGAGGTACTGGGGGGGATACGCAGTATTTT

J gene: TRBJ2-1
V gene: TRBV10-1
clone size: few
D gene: NA
CDR3 protein: CASSDPRDNRSYNEQFF
CDR3 DNA: TGCGCCAGCAGTGACCCCCGGGACAATAGATCCTACAATGAGCAGTTCTTC

J gene: TRBJ2-2
V gene: TRBV5-1
clone size: NA
D gene: NA
CDR3 protein: CASSPRPPSENTGELFF
CDR3 DNA: TGCGCCAGCAGCCCCCGCCCTCCTAGCGAGAACACCGGGGAGCTGTTTTTT

J gene: TRBJ2-3
V gene: TRBV6-1
clone size: many
D gene: TRBD1
CDR3 protein: CASSLRDRFTDTQYF
CDR3 DNA: TGTGCCAGCAGCCTCCGGGACAGATTCACAGATACGCAGTATTTT

J gene: TRBJ2-4
V gene: TRBV27
clone size: many
D gene: NA
CDR3 protein: CASSSPWVRGGLSIQYF
CDR3 DNA: TGTGCCAGCAGTAGCCCCTGGGTCAGGGGGGGACTTTCCATTCAGTACTTC

J gene: TRBJ1-5
V gene: TRBV28
clone size: many
D gene: NA
CDR3 protein: CASSPWRGPLQHF
CDR3 DNA: TGTGCCAGCAGCCCCTGGCGGGGCCCATTACAGCATTTT

J gene: TRBJ2-7
V gene: TRBV7-6
clone size: many
D gene: NA
CDR3 protein: CASSLVPSGYEQYF
CDR3 DNA: TGTGCCAGCAGCTTGGTCCCCTCTGGCTACGAGCAGTACTTC

J gene: TRBJ2-3
V gene: TRBV7-2
clone size: NA
D gene: NA
CDR3 protein: CASSPGRGSTQYF
CDR3 DNA: TGTGCCAGCAGCCCCGGCCGTGGGAGTACGCAGTATTTT

J gene: TRBJ2-1
V gene: TRBV4-2
clone size: few
D gene: NA
CDR3 protein: CASSQRDIIGGNEQFF
CDR3 DNA: TGTGCCAGCAGCCAAAGGGATATAATCGGGGGCAATGAGCAGTTCTTC

J gene: TRBJ2-1
V gene: TRBV3-1
clone size: NA
D gene: TRBD2
CDR3 protein: CASSQEGGSRNEQFF
CDR3 DNA: TGTGCCAGCAGCCAAGAAGGCGGGAGCAGGAATGAGCAGTTCTTC

J gene: TRBJ2-1
V gene: TRBV21-1
clone size: few
D gene: NA
CDR3 protein: CASSKWTGEVLGLAGGPGHNEQFF
CDR3 DNA: TGTGCCAGCAGCAAATGGACAGGGGAGGTTTTGGGGCTAGCGGGAGGGCCGGGCCACAATGAGCAGTTCTTC

J gene: TRBJ2-1
V gene: TRBV5-1
clone size: NA
D gene: TRBD2
CDR3 protein: CASSLDGGTGGSRHF
CDR3 DNA: TGCGCCAGCAGCTTGGACGGGGGTACGGGCGGGAGTCGCCACTTC

J gene: TRBJ2-1
V gene: TRBV3-1
clone size: few
D gene: NA
CDR3 protein: CASSPGGRGEQFF
CDR3 DNA: TGTGCCAGCAGTCCAGGGGGGCGAGGAGAGCAGTTCTTC

J gene: TRBJ2-7
V gene: TRBV10-3
clone size: many
D gene: NA
CDR3 protein: CAISGIRDPYEQYF
CDR3 DNA: TGTGCCATCAGTGGGATTAGGGATCCCTACGAGCAGTACTTC

J gene: TRBJ1-2
V gene: TRBV28
clone size: NA
D gene: NA
CDR3 protein: CASSLAYGYTF
CDR3 DNA: TGTGCCAGCAGTTTGGCTTATGGCTACACCTTC

J gene: TRBJ2-6
V gene: TRBV20-1
clone size: many
D gene: NA
CDR3 protein: CSAPTLGRTNSGANVLTF
CDR3 DNA: TGCAGTGCTCCCACCCTGGGTCGGACTAACTCTGGGGCCAACGTCCTGACTTTC

J gene: TRBJ1-4
V gene: TRBV6-5
clone size: NA
D gene: TRBD1
CDR3 protein: CASSNHRGDEKLFF
CDR3 DNA: TGTGCCAGCAGTAACCACAGGGGGGATGAAAAACTGTTTTTT

J gene: TRBJ1-6
V gene: TRBV5-1
clone size: few
D gene: NA
CDR3 protein: CASRDSPNSPLHF
CDR3 DNA: TGCGCCAGCAGGGACAGTCCCAATTCACCCCTCCACTTT

J gene: TRBJ2-1
V gene: TRBV21-1
clone size: many
D gene: NA
CDR3 protein: CASSKWTSGSNEQFF
CDR3 DNA: TGTGCCAGCAGCAAGTGGACTAGCGGGAGCAATGAGCAGTTCTTC

J gene: TRBJ2-7
V gene: TRBV5-4
clone size: NA
D gene: NA
CDR3 protein: CASSLGPDYYEQYF
CDR3 DNA: TGTGCCAGCAGCTTGGGGCCGGACTATTACGAGCAGTACTTC

J gene: TRBJ1-2
V gene: TRBV25-1
clone size: NA
D gene: NA
CDR3 protein: CASSETRGGTANYGYTF
CDR3 DNA: TGTGCCAGCAGTGAGACCAGGGGAGGGACGGCTAACTATGGCTACACCTTC

J gene: TRBJ2-5
V gene: TRBV20-1
clone size: many
D gene: TRBD1
CDR3 protein: CSARTGVQETQYF
CDR3 DNA: TGCAGTGCGAGAACAGGGGTTCAAGAGACCCAGTACTTC

J gene: TRBJ2-7
V gene: TRBV11-1
clone size: NA
D gene: TRBD2
CDR3 protein: CASSLARLAGRSGSYEQYF
CDR3 DNA: TGTGCCAGCAGCTTAGCCCGACTAGCGGGAAGGTCCGGCTCCTACGAGCAGTACTTC

J gene: TRBJ2-2
V gene: TRBV14
clone size: few
D gene: NA
CDR3 protein: CASSHFLSPKGNTGELFF
CDR3 DNA: TGTGCCAGCAGCCACTTCCTCAGCCCGAAGGGAAACACCGGGGAGCTGTTTTTT

J gene: TRBJ1-5
V gene: TRBV5-5
clone size: NA
D gene: NA
CDR3 protein: CASSLSTGQPQHF
CDR3 DNA: TGTGCCAGCAGCTTGAGTACCGGTCAGCCCCAGCATTTT

J gene: TRBJ2-2
V gene: TRBV7-2
clone size: NA
D gene: NA
CDR3 protein: CASSPYGRGAGELFF
CDR3 DNA: TGTGCCAGCAGCCCTTATGGGAGGGGGGCCGGGGAGCTGTTTTTT